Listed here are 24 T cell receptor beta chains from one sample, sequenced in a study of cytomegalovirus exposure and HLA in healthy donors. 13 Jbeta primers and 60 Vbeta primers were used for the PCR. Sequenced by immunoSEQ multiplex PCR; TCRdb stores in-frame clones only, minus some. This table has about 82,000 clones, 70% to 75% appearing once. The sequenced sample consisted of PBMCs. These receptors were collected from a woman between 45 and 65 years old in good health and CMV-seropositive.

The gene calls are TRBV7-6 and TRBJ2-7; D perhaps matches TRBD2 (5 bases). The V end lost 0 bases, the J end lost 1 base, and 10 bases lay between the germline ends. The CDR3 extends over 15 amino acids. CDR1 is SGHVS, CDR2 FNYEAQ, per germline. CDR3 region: CASSLAGSGSYEQYF. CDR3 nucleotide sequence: TGTGCCAGCAGCTTAGCCGGTTCGGGGTCCTACGAGCAGTACTTC.

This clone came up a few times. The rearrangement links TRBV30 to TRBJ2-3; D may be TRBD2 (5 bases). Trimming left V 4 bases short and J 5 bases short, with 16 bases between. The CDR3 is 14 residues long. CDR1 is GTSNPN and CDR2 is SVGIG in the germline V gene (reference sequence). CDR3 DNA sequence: TGTGCCTGGAAGAGTTGGGAGTTGGTAGATACGCAGTATTTT. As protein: CAWKSWELVDTQYF.

CDR3 region: CASSLWQDKLYEQYF. The CDR3 nucleotides are TGTGCCAGCAGCTTGTGGCAGGACAAACTCTACGAGCAGTACTTC. The chain has TRBV5-5 and TRBJ2-7, with a possible D match to TRBD1 (5 bases). This CDR3 region has 15 residues. CDR1 is SGHKS, CDR2 YYEKEE, per germline (reference sequence). The V end was cut by 1 base, the J end by 3 bases, with 14 bases between.

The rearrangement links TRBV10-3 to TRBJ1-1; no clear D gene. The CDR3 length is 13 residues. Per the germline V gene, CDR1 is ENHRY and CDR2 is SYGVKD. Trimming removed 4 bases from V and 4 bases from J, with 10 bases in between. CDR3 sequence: CAISAKEVTEAFF. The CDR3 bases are TGTGCCATCAGTGCGAAGGAGGTCACTGAAGCTTTCTTT.

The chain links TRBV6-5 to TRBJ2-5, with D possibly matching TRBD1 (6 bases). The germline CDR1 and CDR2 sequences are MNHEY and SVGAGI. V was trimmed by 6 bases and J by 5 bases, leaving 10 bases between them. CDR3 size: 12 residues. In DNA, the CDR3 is TGTGCCAGCAGAAGTAGGGGGGAGACCCAGTACTTC. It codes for CASRSRGETQYF.

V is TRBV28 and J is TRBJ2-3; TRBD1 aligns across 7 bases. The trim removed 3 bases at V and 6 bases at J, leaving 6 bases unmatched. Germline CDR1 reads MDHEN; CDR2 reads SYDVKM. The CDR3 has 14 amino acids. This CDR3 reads CASSLTGLEDTQYF. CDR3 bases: TGTGCCAGCAGTTTGACAGGGCTGGAGGATACGCAGTATTTT.

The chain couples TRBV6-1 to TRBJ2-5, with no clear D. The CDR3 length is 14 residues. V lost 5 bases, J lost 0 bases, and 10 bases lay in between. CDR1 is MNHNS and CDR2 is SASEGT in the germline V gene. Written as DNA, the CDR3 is TGTGCCAGCAGTCGTCAGCGACACCAAGAGACCCAGTACTTC. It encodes CASSRQRHQETQYF.

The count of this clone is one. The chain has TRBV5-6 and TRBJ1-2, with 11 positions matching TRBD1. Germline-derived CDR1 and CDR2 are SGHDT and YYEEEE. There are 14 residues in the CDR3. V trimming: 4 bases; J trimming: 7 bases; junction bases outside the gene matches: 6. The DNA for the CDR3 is TGTGCCAGCAGCGGGGACAGGGGGGCTGTTGGCTACACCTTC. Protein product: CASSGDRGAVGYTF. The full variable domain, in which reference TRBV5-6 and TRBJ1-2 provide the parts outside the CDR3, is DAGVTQSPTHLIKTRGQQVTLRCSPKSGHDTVSWYQQALGQGPQFIFQYYEEEERQRGNFPDRFSGHQFPNYSSELNVNALLLGDSALYLCASSGDRGAVGYTFGSGTRLTVV.

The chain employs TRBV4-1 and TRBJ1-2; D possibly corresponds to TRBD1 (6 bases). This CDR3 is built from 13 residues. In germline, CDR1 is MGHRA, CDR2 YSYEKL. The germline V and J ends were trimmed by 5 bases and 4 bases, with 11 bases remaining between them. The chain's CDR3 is CASSARDTYGYTF. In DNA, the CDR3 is TGCGCCAGCAGCGCTAGGGACACCTATGGCTACACCTTC.

CDR3: CATTGEGTDTQYF. The CDR3 bases are TGTGCCACCACCGGGGAGGGGACAGATACGCAGTATTTT. The V call is TRBV10-3, the J call TRBJ2-3, with 7 bases aligning to TRBD2. Trimming at V came to 10 bases and at J to 3 bases, leaving 7 bases not matched to a gene. Germline V CDR1 and CDR2: ENHRY, SYGVKD. CDR3 length equals 13 residues.

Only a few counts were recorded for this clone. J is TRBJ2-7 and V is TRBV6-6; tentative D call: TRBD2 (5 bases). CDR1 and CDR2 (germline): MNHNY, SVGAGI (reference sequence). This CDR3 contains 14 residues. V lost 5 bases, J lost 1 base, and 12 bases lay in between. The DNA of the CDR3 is TGTGCCAGCAGTCACGAGGGATCTTCCTACGAGCAGTACTTC. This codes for CASSHEGSSYEQYF.

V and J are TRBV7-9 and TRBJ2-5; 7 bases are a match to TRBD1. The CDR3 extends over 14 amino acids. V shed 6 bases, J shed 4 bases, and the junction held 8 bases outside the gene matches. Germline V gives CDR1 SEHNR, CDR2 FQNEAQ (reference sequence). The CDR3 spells CASSTTGVAETQYF. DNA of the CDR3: TGTGCCAGCAGTACCACAGGGGTAGCAGAGACCCAGTACTTC.

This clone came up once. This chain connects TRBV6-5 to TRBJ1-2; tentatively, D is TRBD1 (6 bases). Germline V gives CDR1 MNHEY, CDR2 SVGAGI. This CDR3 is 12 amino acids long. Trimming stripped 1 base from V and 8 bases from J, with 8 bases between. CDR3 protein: CASSYFRGGYTF. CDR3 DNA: TGTGCCAGCAGTTACTTCAGGGGCGGCTACACCTTC.

The DNA for the CDR3 is TGTGCCAGCAGCCTAGTCACAGATACGCAGTATTTT. Encoded protein: CASSLVTDTQYF. The rearrangement joins TRBV5-6 to TRBJ2-3, with D uncertain. Per germline, CDR1 SGHDT and CDR2 YYEEEE. V was shortened by 4 bases and J by 2 bases, with 5 bases between the two germline ends. The CDR3 runs to 12 residues.

The CDR3 nucleotides are TGTGCCAGCAGACAGGGGGCGACTGAAGCTTTCTTT. It translates to CASRQGATEAFF. The rearrangement uses TRBV25-1 and TRBJ1-1; TRBD1 matches 9 bases. Germline assignment: CDR1 MGHDK and CDR2 SYGVNS. Germline trimming cut 6 bases from V and 5 bases from J; bases unmatched to any gene: 1. CDR3 size: 12 residues.

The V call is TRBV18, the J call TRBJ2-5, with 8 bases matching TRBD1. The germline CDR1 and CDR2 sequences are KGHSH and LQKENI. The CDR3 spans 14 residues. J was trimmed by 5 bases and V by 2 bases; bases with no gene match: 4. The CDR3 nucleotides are TGTGCCAGCTCACCAAGGACAGGGATGGAGACCCAGTACTTC. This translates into CASSPRTGMETQYF.

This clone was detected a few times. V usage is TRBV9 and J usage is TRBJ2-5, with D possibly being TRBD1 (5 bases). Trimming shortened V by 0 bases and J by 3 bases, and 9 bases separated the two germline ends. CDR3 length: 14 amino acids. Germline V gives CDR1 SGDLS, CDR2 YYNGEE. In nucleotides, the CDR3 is TGTGCCAGCAGCGTAGAGGGGTCTAAAGAGACCCAGTACTTC. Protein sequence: CASSVEGSKETQYF.

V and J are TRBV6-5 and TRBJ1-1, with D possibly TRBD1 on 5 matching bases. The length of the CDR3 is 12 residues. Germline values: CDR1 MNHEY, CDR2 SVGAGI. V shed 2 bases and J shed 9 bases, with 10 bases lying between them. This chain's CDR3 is CASSYRQGKAFF. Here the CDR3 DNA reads TGTGCCAGCAGTTACAGGCAGGGCAAAGCTTTCTTT.

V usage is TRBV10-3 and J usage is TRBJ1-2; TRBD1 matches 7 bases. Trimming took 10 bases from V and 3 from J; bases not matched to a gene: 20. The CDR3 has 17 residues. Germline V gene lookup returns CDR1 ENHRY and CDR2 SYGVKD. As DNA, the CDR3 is TGTGCCACCTACCTCGGGACAGCGCATAGGTGGGACTATGGCTACACCTTC. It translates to CATYLGTAHRWDYGYTF.

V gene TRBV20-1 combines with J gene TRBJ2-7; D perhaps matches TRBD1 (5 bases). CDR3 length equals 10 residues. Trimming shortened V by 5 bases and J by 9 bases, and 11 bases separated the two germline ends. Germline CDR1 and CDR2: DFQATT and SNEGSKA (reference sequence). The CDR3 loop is CSAVLGRQYF. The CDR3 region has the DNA TGCAGTGCTGTCCTGGGGCGGCAGTACTTC.

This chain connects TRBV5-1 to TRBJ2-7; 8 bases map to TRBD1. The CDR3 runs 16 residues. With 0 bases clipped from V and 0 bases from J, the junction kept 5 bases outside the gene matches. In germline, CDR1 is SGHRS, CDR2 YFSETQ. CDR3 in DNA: TGCGCCAGCAGCTTGGGCGGAACAGGGGGCTCCTACGAGCAGTACTTC. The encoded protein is CASSLGGTGGSYEQYF.

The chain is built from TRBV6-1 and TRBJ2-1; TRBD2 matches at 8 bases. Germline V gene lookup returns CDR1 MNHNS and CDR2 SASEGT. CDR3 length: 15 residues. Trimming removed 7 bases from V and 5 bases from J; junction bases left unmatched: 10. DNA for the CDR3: TGTGCCAGCAATGGAACGACTAGCGCCCACAATGAGCAGTTCTTC. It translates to CASNGTTSAHNEQFF.

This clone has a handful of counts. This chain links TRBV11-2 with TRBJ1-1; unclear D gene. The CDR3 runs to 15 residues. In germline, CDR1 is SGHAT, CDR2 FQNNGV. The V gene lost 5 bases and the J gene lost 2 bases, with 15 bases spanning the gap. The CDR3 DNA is TGTGCCAGCAGCCCCCGCGGGCACGGAAACACTGAAGCTTTCTTT. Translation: CASSPRGHGNTEAFF.

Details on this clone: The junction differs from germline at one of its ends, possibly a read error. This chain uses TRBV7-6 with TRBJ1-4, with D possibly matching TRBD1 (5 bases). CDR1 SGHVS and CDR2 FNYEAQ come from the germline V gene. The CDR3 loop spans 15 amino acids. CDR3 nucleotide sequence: TGTGCCAACAGCTTAGCGGGGGGACCTAATGAAAAACTGTTTTTT. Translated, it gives CANSLAGGPNEKLFF.